This T cell receptor (beta chain) was identified in a study of beta chain features in type 1 diabetes. General study points: Patients showed naive, central memory and Treg TCRB repertoires that appeared more similar than those of healthy donors. All four CD4+ subsets from Type 1 diabetes patients carried moderately but significantly shorter TCRB CDR3s.

About this clone: Its antigen remains unknown.

CDR1 and CDR2 from the germline V gene are ENHRY and SYGVKD. Trimming removed 0 bases from V and 5 bases from J, with 5 bases in between. The CDR3 totals 12 residues. Every bit of the isolated RNA underwent reverse transcription, so sequencing read expressed TCRB transcripts. Roughly 3.4 million reads per sample on average were obtained from naive, central memory and regulatory T cell samples. Sequenced by immunoSEQ multiplex PCR; TCRdb stores in-frame clones only, minus some. The data contain about 160,000 clones, 7.8% of them singletons. The V and J genes are TRBV10-3 and TRBJ2-7, with unresolved D. The sequence was collected from a woman in her 40s with type 1 diabetes. The sequencing sample was made of central memory CD4+ T cells from blood. In nucleotides, the CDR3 is TGTGCCATCAGTGAGTCGACAAACGAGCAGTACTTC. Protein product: CAISESTNEQYF.